Listed here are 8 T cell receptor beta chains from one sample, sequenced in a study of the immune and genomic landscape of osteosarcoma. The post-treatment osteosarcoma tumors were primary, local recurrence or metastasis specimens from poor-prognosis patients. Method: immunoSEQ multiplex PCR; TCRdb's copy keeps in-frame clones and lacks some. This sample has roughly 2,200 clones; around 76% occur once, and the top ten carry under 15%. The specimen was osteosarcoma tumor tissue from the lung. All receptors derive from a human donor with osteosarcoma.

V and J are TRBV30 and TRBJ1-4; TRBD1 aligns across 9 bases. Germline CDR1 reads GTSNPN; CDR2 reads SVGIG (reference sequence). The CDR3 totals 14 residues. V shed 0 bases, J shed 8 bases, and the junction held 4 bases outside the gene matches. The CDR3 loop is CAWSVQGAGEKLFF. As DNA, the CDR3 is TGTGCCTGGAGTGTACAGGGGGCTGGGGAAAAACTGTTTTTT.

The chain carries TRBV18 and TRBJ1-4; possibly TRBD1 for D (6 bases). V lost 1 base and J 6 bases, leaving 15 bases between the germline ends. This CDR3 is 16 amino acids long. CDR1 KGHSH and CDR2 LQKENI come from the germline V gene. The CDR3 DNA follows: TGTGCCAGCTCACCACTACAGGGCCTCCCTGATGAAAAACTGTTTTTT. This codes for CASSPLQGLPDEKLFF.

This clone has just a few counts. The chain employs TRBV5-8 and TRBJ1-5, with unresolved D. Germline values: CDR1 SGHTS, CDR2 YDEGEE. V gave up 0 bases and J gave up 4 bases, with 11 bases separating them. This CDR3 comprises 15 residues. Here the CDR3 reads CASSLGQKVNQPQHF. The CDR3, as DNA: TGTGCCAGCAGCTTGGGTCAGAAAGTAAATCAGCCCCAGCATTTT.

The CDR3 sequence is CASSLGVGGHTYNEQFF. The DNA for the CDR3 is TGTGCCAGCAGCTTAGGTGTCGGGGGCCATACTTACAATGAGCAGTTCTTC. V gene TRBV11-2 combines with J gene TRBJ2-1; possibly TRBD1 or TRBD2 for D (6 bases each). Germline CDR1 and CDR2: SGHAT and FQNNGV. Deletions cut 1 base from V and 4 bases from J, with 17 bases between. The CDR3 contains 17 residues.

The chain carries TRBV5-1 and TRBJ2-7, with D maybe TRBD1 (7 bases). Germline CDR1 and CDR2: SGHRS and YFSETQ. The V and J ends lost 4 bases and 2 bases respectively, with 13 bases between them. CDR3 size: 14 residues. In nucleotides, the CDR3 is TGCGCCAGCAGCCCGACAGGGAGGACCTACGAGCAGTACTTC. As protein: CASSPTGRTYEQYF.

The chain joins TRBV30 to TRBJ1-2, with D perhaps matching TRBD1 (6 bases). Germline CDR1 reads GTSNPN; CDR2 reads SVGIG (reference sequence). V was shortened by 0 bases and J by 9 bases, with 14 bases between the two germline ends. CDR3 length: 13 amino acids. The CDR3 region has the DNA TGTGCCTGGAGTGTTGGAGGGGGTTATCGCTACACCTTC. It codes for CAWSVGGGYRYTF.

This chain links TRBV18 with TRBJ1-4; unclear D gene. The CDR3 runs to 14 residues. V lost 6 bases and J 5 bases, leaving 13 bases between the germline ends. Germline CDR1 and CDR2: KGHSH and LQKENI. The chain's CDR3 is CASSRLGINEKLFF. The CDR3 DNA follows: TGTGCCAGCTCCCGACTAGGGATAAATGAAAAACTGTTTTTT.

The table lists this clone with a few counts. The chain couples TRBV6-1 to TRBJ1-2; D perhaps matches TRBD1 (5 bases). V lost 2 bases and J 2 bases, leaving 6 bases between the germline ends. The CDR3 length is 13 residues. The germline gives CDR1 MNHNS, CDR2 SASEGT. The CDR3, as DNA: TGTGCCAGCAGTGAAAGGGACAACTATGGCTACACCTTC. Translation gives CASSERDNYGYTF.